Each of the 29 T cell receptor beta chains below was sequenced from the same sample in a study of cytomegalovirus exposure and HLA in healthy donors. The PCR contained 60 Vbeta and 13 Jbeta primers. Profiling relied on immunoSEQ multiplex PCR, and the TCRdb table lists in-frame clones only, not all of them. The sample holds roughly 82,000 clones, approximately 70% seen once. What was sequenced was PBMCs. The receptors shown here come from a woman in her forties in good health and CMV-seropositive.

The V call is TRBV25-1, the J call TRBJ1-1; 9 bases agree with TRBD1. Germline values: CDR1 MGHDK, CDR2 SYGVNS. Germline trimming cut 3 bases from V and 9 bases from J; bases unmatched to any gene: 5. CDR3 length: 13 residues. DNA of the CDR3: TGTGCCAGCAGTGAGATACAGGGGGCCAAAGCTTTCTTT. Translation gives CASSEIQGAKAFF.

This chain connects TRBV6-5 to TRBJ1-1; TRBD1 is a possible D gene (6 bases). Germline CDR1 reads MNHEY; CDR2 reads SVGAGI. The CDR3 runs 12 residues. The germline V and J ends were trimmed by 3 bases and 7 bases, with 9 bases remaining between them. For the CDR3, the DNA is TGTGCCAGCAGTTATGGGGGCAGTGAAGCTTTCTTT. Protein product: CASSYGGSEAFF.

CDR3 DNA: TGTGCCAGCAGCGACGCCGCGAGGGAGGCTTTCTTT. Protein: CASSDAAREAFF. The rearrangement joins TRBV11-1 to TRBJ1-1; no clear D gene. V lost 5 bases, J lost 11 bases, and 15 bases lay in between. In germline, CDR1 is SGHAT, CDR2 FQDESV (reference sequence). The CDR3 has 12 amino acids.

J is TRBJ1-3 and V is TRBV4-3; D is perhaps TRBD1 (6 bases). Trimming shortened V by 0 bases and J by 0 bases, and 12 bases separated the two germline ends. The CDR3 runs to 17 residues. CDR1 is LGHNA, CDR2 YSLEER, per germline. CDR3 amino acids: CASSQEGQGRSGNTIYF. CDR3 coding DNA: TGCGCCAGCAGCCAAGAGGGGCAGGGGCGCTCTGGAAACACCATATATTTT.

This chain connects TRBV5-1 to TRBJ2-6, with unresolved D. CDR3 length: 15 residues. Deletions cut 6 bases from V and 4 bases from J, with 14 bases between. Germline V gene sequence: CDR1 SGHRS, CDR2 YFSETQ. For the CDR3, the DNA is TGCGCCAGCACCCAGTCGGGTATCGGGGCCAACGTCCTGACTTTC. It yields the protein CASTQSGIGANVLTF. Based on the CDR3 plus reference TRBV5-1 and TRBJ2-6, the full variable domain is KAGVTQTPRYLIKTRGQQVTLSCSPISGHRSVSWYQQTPGQGLQFLFEYFSETQRNKGNFPGRFSGRQFSNSRSEMNVSTLELGDSALYLCASTQSGIGANVLTFGAGSRLTVL.

V usage is TRBV5-1 and J usage is TRBJ1-2; 10 bases are shared with TRBD1. V lost 4 bases, J lost 7 bases, and 13 bases stayed unmatched. Germline-derived CDR1 and CDR2 are SGHRS and YFSETQ. The CDR3 has 16 amino acids. CDR3 coding DNA: TGCGCCAGCAGCCCGATGACTCGACAGGGGGCAGGTGGCTACACCTTC. Amino acids: CASSPMTRQGAGGYTF. The entire variable domain, with the rest obtained from reference TRBV5-1 and TRBJ1-2, is as follows: KAGVTQTPRYLIKTRGQQVTLSCSPISGHRSVSWYQQTPGQGLQFLFEYFSETQRNKGNFPGRFSGRQFSNSRSEMNVSTLELGDSALYLCASSPMTRQGAGGYTFGSGTRLTVV.

This sequence joins TRBV18 and TRBJ1-4; perhaps TRBD1 as D (6 bases). The CDR3 runs to 14 residues. V was pared by 3 bases and J by 8 bases, with 13 bases between. CDR1 is KGHSH and CDR2 is LQKENI in the germline V gene. CDR3 protein: CASSPNRVSEKLFF. The CDR3 DNA follows: TGTGCCAGCTCACCGAACAGGGTTAGCGAAAAACTGTTTTTT.

As to this clone: Other nucleotide sequences in the sample specify the same CDR3. The rearrangement uses TRBV30 and TRBJ2-3, with unresolved D. The V gene lost 1 base and the J gene lost 9 bases, with 5 bases spanning the gap. Germline assignment: CDR1 GTSNPN and CDR2 SVGIG (reference sequence). The CDR3 loop spans 10 amino acids. The DNA of the CDR3 is TGTGCCTGGAGTGACTACACGCAGTATTTT. Translation: CAWSDYTQYF.

This clone was found a few times. The chain employs TRBV4-3 and TRBJ2-2, with D possibly matching TRBD1 (6 bases). V shed 0 bases and J shed 5 bases, with 10 bases lying between them. The length of the CDR3 is 15 residues. CDR1 is LGHNA, CDR2 YSLEER, per germline. CDR3 sequence reads: CASSQEFQGTGELFF. The DNA of the CDR3 is TGCGCCAGCAGCCAAGAGTTTCAGGGGACCGGGGAGCTGTTTTTT.

The CDR3 region has the DNA TGCAGTGCTTCCCCCGCCCGGGAAGCTTTCTTT. It translates to CSASPAREAFF. The rearrangement links TRBV20-1 to TRBJ1-1; D is unclear. CDR1 is DFQATT and CDR2 is SNEGSKA in the germline V gene (reference sequence). Trimming took off 5 bases at V and 8 bases at J, with 12 bases between the two ends. This CDR3 is 11 amino acids long.

Details on this clone: Distinct nucleotide sequences in the sample also encode this CDR3. The chain recombines TRBV6-5 with TRBJ2-3, with D unclear. CDR3 length: 12 residues. The V end lost 5 bases, the J end lost 3 bases, and 6 bases lay between the germline ends. The germline gives CDR1 MNHEY, CDR2 SVGAGI. The CDR3 sequence: CASSPGTDTQYF. In DNA, the CDR3 is TGTGCCAGCAGTCCCGGGACAGATACGCAGTATTTT.

The chain has TRBV7-2 and TRBJ2-5; a possible D gene is TRBD1 (5 bases). The length of the CDR3 is 14 residues. Trimming removed 1 base at V and 5 bases at J, with 11 bases between. Germline V gene lookup returns CDR1 SGHTA and CDR2 FQGNSA. The CDR3 protein is CASSLGGSMETQYF. The CDR3 DNA reads TGTGCCAGCAGCTTAGGGGGCAGCATGGAGACCCAGTACTTC.

The chain's CDR3 is CAWSVTAETQYF. The CDR3 DNA sequence: TGTGCCTGGAGCGTGACAGCGGAGACCCAGTACTTC. The rearrangement links TRBV30 to TRBJ2-5; TRBD1 is a possible D gene (5 bases). The CDR3 is 12 residues long. Germline assignment: CDR1 GTSNPN and CDR2 SVGIG (reference sequence). V was trimmed by 3 bases and J by 5 bases, leaving 10 bases between them.

The rearrangement uses TRBV19 and TRBJ2-5, with D possibly TRBD1 on 6 matching bases. The CDR3 contains 13 residues. The ends were cut back, 3 bases at V and 5 bases at J, with 10 bases in the middle. Germline V gene sequence: CDR1 LNHDA, CDR2 SQIVND (reference sequence). CDR3 protein: CASSITGKETQYF. The CDR3 nucleotides read TGTGCCAGTAGTATTACAGGGAAGGAGACCCAGTACTTC.

The rearrangement links TRBV10-2 to TRBJ2-5; tentatively, D is TRBD2 (6 bases). Near its end, the DNA agrees better with TRBJ2-7, so the J call may be wrong. The germline V gene has CDR1 WSHSY and CDR2 SAAADI. The CDR3 is 16 residues long. CDR3 DNA: TGCGCCAGCGCCCCGGGAGAAGGAATCGGCATCCACGAGCAGTACTTC. Protein: CASAPGEGIGIHEQYF.

The V gene is TRBV18, the J gene TRBJ1-1; D may be TRBD1 (5 bases). The CDR3 has 15 residues. Germline loops: CDR1 KGHSH, CDR2 LQKENI. V lost 3 bases and J lost 1, with 12 bases in between. This CDR3 reads CASSPPAGRNTEAFF. As DNA, the CDR3 is TGTGCCAGCTCACCTCCCGCAGGGCGGAACACTGAAGCTTTCTTT.

In DNA, the CDR3 is TGTGCCAGCAGTTTAAGTGACAGGGGGTTCCGCTACACCTTC. Translated, it gives CASSLSDRGFRYTF. This chain joins TRBV27 and TRBJ1-2; TRBD1 agrees at 9 bases. The CDR3 loop spans 14 amino acids. Trimming removed 2 bases from V and 9 bases from J; junction bases left unmatched: 7. In germline, CDR1 is MNHEY, CDR2 SMNVEV (reference sequence).

This chain joins TRBV7-6 and TRBJ1-2; 7 bases are a match to TRBD1. Trimming cost V 5 bases and J 2 bases; bases outside gene matches: 8. From germline, CDR1 is SGHVS and CDR2 FNYEAQ. CDR3 length: 15 residues. CDR3 sequence reads: CASSQMLGQNYGYTF. The CDR3, as DNA: TGTGCCAGCAGCCAAATGTTGGGACAGAACTATGGCTACACCTTC. Drawing the rest from reference TRBV7-6 and TRBJ1-2, the complete variable domain is GAGVSQSPRYKVTKRGQDVALRCDPISGHVSLYWYRQALGQGPEFLTYFNYEAQQDKSGLPNDRFSAERPEGSISTLTIQRTEQRDSAMYRCASSQMLGQNYGYTFGSGTRLTVV.

With regard to this clone: A far larger clone differs by one base, so this is likely a read error. This chain links TRBV27 with TRBJ2-7; 8 positions agree with TRBD1. V shed 3 bases and J 2 bases; nucleotides not matched to a gene: 0. This CDR3 has 13 residues. Germline assignment: CDR1 MNHEY and CDR2 SMNVEV (reference sequence). CDR3 residues: CASSLTGAYEQYF. CDR3 sequence (DNA): TGTGCCAGCAGTTTGACAGGGGCCTACGAGCAGTACTTC.

The rearrangement links TRBV5-8 to TRBJ2-5, with 9 nucleotides matching TRBD2. The CDR3 is 15 amino acids. V was clipped by 1 base and J by 4 bases; unmatched bases: 5. Per germline, CDR1 SGHTS and CDR2 YDEGEE. This CDR3 reads CASSLLSGSGETQYF. The CDR3 DNA reads TGTGCCAGCAGCTTGCTTAGCGGGAGTGGAGAGACCCAGTACTTC. The whole variable domain, remainder taken from reference TRBV5-8 and TRBJ2-5, is EAGVTQSPTHLIKTRGQQATLRCSPISGHTSVYWYQQALGLGLQFLLWYDEGEERNRGNFPPRFSGRQFPNYSSELNVNALELEDSALYLCASSLLSGSGETQYFGPGTRLLVL.

The chain combines TRBV5-6 with TRBJ1-2, with 7 bases lining up with TRBD1. J lost 1 base, V lost 8 bases, and 5 bases had no gene match. The germline V gene encodes CDR1 SGHDT and CDR2 YYEEEE. The CDR3 runs 13 residues. The CDR3 reads CASRGQVNYGYTF. The CDR3 DNA reads TGTGCCAGTCGAGGACAGGTTAACTATGGCTACACCTTC.

V usage is TRBV29-1 and J usage is TRBJ2-7; D ambiguous. This CDR3 has 12 amino acids. The germline V and J ends were trimmed by 4 bases and 4 bases, with 11 bases remaining between them. Germline V gives CDR1 SQVTM, CDR2 ANQGSEA. The CDR3: CSVARYDYEQYF. The CDR3 DNA sequence: TGCAGCGTTGCCAGATACGATTACGAGCAGTACTTC.

The chain couples TRBV7-9 to TRBJ1-1, with D hard to call. Per the germline V gene, CDR1 is SEHNR and CDR2 is FQNEAQ (reference sequence). The CDR3 runs 15 residues. V was shortened by 5 bases and J by 6 bases, with 19 bases between the two germline ends. In DNA, the CDR3 is TGTGCCAGCAGCCGAATCCCACCCGGTGTAGCTGAAGCTTTCTTT. This sequence encodes CASSRIPPGVAEAFF. Combining the CDR3 with reference TRBV7-9 and TRBJ1-1 gives the whole variable domain DTGVSQNPRHKITKRGQNVTFRCDPISEHNRLYWYRQTLGQGPEFLTYFQNEAQLEKSRLLSDRFSAERPKGSFSTLEIQRTEQGDSAMYLCASSRIPPGVAEAFFGQGTRLTVV.

This clone came up a few times. This chain connects TRBV6-5 to TRBJ2-5; 8 positions match TRBD1. The V and J ends lost 7 bases and 0 bases, in that order; junction bases with no gene match: 7. Germline V lookup: CDR1 MNHEY, CDR2 SVGAGI. The CDR3 is 15 residues long. The CDR3 sequence: CASTLNRGYQETQYF. CDR3 coding DNA: TGTGCCAGCACCCTAAACAGGGGGTACCAAGAGACCCAGTACTTC.

Comments on this clone: Different DNA sequences within this sample yield the same CDR3. The chain carries TRBV9 and TRBJ2-5; 7 bases are a match to TRBD2. The CDR3 is 14 residues long. Germline CDR1 is SGDLS and CDR2 is YYNGEE. Trimming cost V 0 bases and J 1 base; bases outside gene matches: 0. CDR3 DNA: TGTGCCAGCAGCGTAGGGGGGGGCCAAGAGACCCAGTACTTC. The encoded protein is CASSVGGGQETQYF.

The chain is built from TRBV15 and TRBJ1-4; TRBD1 agrees at 7 bases. Germline lookup yields CDR1 LNHNV and CDR2 YYDKDF (reference sequence). The V gene end was trimmed by 1 base and the J gene end by 7 bases; junction bases not matched to a gene: 3. The CDR3 contains 14 residues. CDR3 sequence: CATSRVQGGEKLFF. The CDR3 DNA follows: TGTGCCACCAGCAGAGTCCAGGGGGGTGAAAAACTGTTTTTT.

The J gene is TRBJ2-7, the V gene TRBV10-2; 9 bases map to TRBD1. V lost 7 bases to trimming and J lost 6 bases; unmatched junction nucleotides: 7. The CDR3 runs 13 residues. The germline V gene has CDR1 WSHSY and CDR2 SAAADI. The CDR3 loop reads CASTQGQGGEQYF. CDR3 nucleotides: TGCGCCAGCACACAGGGACAGGGTGGCGAGCAGTACTTC.

The J gene is TRBJ1-4, the V gene TRBV11-2, with TRBD1 identical over 8 bases. Germline CDR1 is SGHAT and CDR2 is FQNNGV. Germline trimming cut 5 bases from V and 7 bases from J; bases unmatched to any gene: 3. The CDR3 length is 13 residues. The DNA for the CDR3 is TGTGCCAGCAGCCTCGGGACAGGTGAAAAACTGTTTTTT. Translation: CASSLGTGEKLFF.

The chain couples TRBV7-2 to TRBJ2-1, with D tentatively TRBD1 (8 bases). The ends were cut back, 1 base at V and 8 bases at J, with 27 bases in the middle. Germline-derived CDR1 and CDR2 are SGHTA and FQGNSA. The CDR3 length is 19 residues. CDR3 protein: CASSLEGRGRRGARDEQFF. As DNA, the CDR3 is TGTGCCAGCAGCTTAGAAGGCAGGGGGCGTCGGGGGGCGAGGGATGAGCAGTTCTTC.